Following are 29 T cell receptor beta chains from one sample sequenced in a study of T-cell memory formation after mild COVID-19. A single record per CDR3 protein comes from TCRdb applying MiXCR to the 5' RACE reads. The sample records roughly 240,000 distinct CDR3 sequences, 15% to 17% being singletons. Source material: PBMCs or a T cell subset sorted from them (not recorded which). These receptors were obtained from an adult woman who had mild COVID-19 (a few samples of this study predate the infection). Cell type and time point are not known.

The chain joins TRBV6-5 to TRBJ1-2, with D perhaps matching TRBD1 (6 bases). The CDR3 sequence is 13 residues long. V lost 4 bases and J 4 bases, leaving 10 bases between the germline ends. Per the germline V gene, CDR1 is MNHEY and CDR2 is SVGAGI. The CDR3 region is CASSSRDTYGYTF. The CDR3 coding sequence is TGTGCCAGCAGTTCCCGGGACACCTATGGCTACACCTTC.

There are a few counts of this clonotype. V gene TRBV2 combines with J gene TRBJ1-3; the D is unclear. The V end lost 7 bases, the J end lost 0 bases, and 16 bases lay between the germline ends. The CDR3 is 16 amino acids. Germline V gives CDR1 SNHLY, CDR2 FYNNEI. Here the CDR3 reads CASTNAGMLSGNTIYF. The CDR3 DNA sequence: TGTGCCAGCACTAATGCTGGGATGCTCTCTGGAAACACCATATATTTT.

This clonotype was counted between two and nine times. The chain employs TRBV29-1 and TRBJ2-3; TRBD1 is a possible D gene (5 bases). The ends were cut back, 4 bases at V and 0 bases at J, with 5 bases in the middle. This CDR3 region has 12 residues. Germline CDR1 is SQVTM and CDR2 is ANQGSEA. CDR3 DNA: TGCAGCGTTGCAGGGAGCACAGATACGCAGTATTTT. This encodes CSVAGSTDTQYF.

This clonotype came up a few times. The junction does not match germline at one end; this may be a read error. CDR3 residues: CASSLDKARPGEWSF. In DNA, the CDR3 is TGTGCCAGCAGTTTAGATAAGGCCCGACCGGGTGAGTGGAGTTTT. J is TRBJ2-3 and V is TRBV12-3 or TRBV12-4; D gene ambiguous. The CDR3 is 15 amino acids.

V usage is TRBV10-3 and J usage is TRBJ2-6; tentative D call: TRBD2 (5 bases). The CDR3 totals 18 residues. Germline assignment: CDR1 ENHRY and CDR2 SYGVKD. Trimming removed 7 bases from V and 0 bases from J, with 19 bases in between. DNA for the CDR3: TGTGCCATCAAAATGGGTGGAGGCCTCAACTCTGGGGCCAACGTCCTGACTTTC. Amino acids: CAIKMGGGLNSGANVLTF.

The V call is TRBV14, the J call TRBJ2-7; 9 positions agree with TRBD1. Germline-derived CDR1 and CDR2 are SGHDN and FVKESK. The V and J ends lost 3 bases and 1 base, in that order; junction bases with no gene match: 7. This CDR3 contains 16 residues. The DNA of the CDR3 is TGTGCCAGCAGCCACCTCCTCGGGACAGGGTCCTACGAGCAGTACTTC. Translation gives CASSHLLGTGSYEQYF.

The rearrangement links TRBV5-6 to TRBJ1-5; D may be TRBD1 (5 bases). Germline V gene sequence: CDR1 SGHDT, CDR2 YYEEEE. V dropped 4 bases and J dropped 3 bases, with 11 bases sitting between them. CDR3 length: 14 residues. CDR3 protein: CASSTQGPNQPQHF. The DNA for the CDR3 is TGTGCCAGCAGCACGCAGGGCCCCAATCAGCCCCAGCATTTT.

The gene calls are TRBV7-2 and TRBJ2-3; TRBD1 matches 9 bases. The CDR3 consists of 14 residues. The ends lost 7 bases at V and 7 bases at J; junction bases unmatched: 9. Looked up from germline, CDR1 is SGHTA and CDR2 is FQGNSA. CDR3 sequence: CASISGTGFYTQYF. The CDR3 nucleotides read TGTGCCAGCATTTCGGGGACAGGGTTTTATACGCAGTATTTT.

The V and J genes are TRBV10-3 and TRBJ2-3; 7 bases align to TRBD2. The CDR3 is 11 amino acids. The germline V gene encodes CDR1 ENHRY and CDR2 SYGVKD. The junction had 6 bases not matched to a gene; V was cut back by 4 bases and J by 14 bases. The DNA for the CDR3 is TGTGCCATCAGTGTTGGCGGGGGTTTGTATTTT. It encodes CAISVGGGLYF.

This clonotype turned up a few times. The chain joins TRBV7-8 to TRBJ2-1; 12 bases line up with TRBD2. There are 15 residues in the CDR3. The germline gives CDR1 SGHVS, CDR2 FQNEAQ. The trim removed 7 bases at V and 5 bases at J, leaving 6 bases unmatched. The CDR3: CASTRTSGTDNEQFF. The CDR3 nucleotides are TGTGCCAGCACAAGGACTAGCGGGACGGACAATGAGCAGTTCTTC. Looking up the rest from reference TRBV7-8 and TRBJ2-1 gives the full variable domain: GAGVSQSPRYKVAKRGQDVALRCDPISGHVSLFWYQQALGQGPEFLTYFQNEAQLDKSGLPSDRFFAERPEGSVSTLKIQRTQQEDSAVYLCASTRTSGTDNEQFFGPGTRLTVL.

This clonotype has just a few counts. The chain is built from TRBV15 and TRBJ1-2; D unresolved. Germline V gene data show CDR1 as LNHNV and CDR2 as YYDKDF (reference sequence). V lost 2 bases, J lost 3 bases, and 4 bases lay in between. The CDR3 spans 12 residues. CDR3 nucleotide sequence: TGTGCCACCAGCAGACAGGACTATGGCTACACCTTC. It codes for CATSRQDYGYTF. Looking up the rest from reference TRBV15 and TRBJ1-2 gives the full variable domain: DAMVIQNPRYQVTQFGKPVTLSCSQTLNHNVMYWYQQKSSQAPKLLFHYYDKDFNNEADTPDNFQSRRPNTSFCFLDIRSPGLGDTAMYLCATSRQDYGYTFGSGTRLTVV.

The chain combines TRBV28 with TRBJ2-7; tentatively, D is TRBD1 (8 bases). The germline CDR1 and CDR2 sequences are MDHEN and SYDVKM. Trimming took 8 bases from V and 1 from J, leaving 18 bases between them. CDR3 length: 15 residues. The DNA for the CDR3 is TGTGCCAGCGGACAGGGACTACGGGGGTCCTACGAGCAGTACTTC. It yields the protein CASGQGLRGSYEQYF.

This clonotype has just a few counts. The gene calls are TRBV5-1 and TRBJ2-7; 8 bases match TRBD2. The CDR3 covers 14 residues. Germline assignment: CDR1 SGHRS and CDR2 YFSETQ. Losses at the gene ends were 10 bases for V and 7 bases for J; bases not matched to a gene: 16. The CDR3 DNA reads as TGCGCCTCCAAGGGTTCGGGAGGGCCGGGGGAGCAGTACTTC. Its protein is CASKGSGGPGEQYF.

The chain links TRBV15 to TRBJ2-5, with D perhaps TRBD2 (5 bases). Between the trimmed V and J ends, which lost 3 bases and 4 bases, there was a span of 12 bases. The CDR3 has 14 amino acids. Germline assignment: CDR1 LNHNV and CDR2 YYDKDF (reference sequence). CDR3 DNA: TGTGCCACCAGCAGGATGGCCGGAGGAGAGACCCAGTACTTC. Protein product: CATSRMAGGETQYF.

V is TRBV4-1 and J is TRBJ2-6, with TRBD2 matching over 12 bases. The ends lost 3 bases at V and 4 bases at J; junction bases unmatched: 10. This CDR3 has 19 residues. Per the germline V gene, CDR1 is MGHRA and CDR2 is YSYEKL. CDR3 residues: CASSQARLAGVLGANVLTF. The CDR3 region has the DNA TGCGCCAGCAGCCAGGCCAGACTAGCGGGGGTACTAGGGGCCAACGTCCTGACTTTC.

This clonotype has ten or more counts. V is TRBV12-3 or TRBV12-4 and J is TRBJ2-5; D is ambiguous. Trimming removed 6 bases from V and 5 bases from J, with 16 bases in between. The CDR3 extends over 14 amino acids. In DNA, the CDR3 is TGTGCCAGCAGCCCAACCGGGTCGGGTGAGACCCAGTACTTC. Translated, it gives CASSPTGSGETQYF.

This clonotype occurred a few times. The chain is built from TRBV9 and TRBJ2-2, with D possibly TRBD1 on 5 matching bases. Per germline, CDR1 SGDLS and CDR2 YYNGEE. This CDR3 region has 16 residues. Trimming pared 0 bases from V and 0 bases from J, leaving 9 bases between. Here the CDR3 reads CASSVVPGSNTGELFF. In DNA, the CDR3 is TGTGCCAGCAGCGTAGTTCCAGGGTCGAACACCGGGGAGCTGTTTTTT. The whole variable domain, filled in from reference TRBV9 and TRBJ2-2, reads DSGVTQTPKHLITATGQRVTLRCSPRSGDLSVYWYQQSLDQGLQFLIQYYNGEERAKGNILERFSAQQFPDLHSELNLSSLELGDSALYFCASSVVPGSNTGELFFGEGSRLTVL.

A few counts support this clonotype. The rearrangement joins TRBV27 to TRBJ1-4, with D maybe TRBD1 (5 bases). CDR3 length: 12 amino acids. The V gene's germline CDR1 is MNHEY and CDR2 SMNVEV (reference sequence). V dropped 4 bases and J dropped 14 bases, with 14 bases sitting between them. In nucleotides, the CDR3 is TGTGCCAGCAGTTCGGGACGTGGGATCCTGTTTTTT. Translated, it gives CASSSGRGILFF. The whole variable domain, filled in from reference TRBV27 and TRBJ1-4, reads EAQVTQNPRYLITVTGKKLTVTCSQNMNHEYMSWYRQDPGLGLRQIYYSMNVEVTDKGDVPEGYKVSRKEKRNFPLILESPSPNQTSLYFCASSSGRGILFFGSGTQLSVL.

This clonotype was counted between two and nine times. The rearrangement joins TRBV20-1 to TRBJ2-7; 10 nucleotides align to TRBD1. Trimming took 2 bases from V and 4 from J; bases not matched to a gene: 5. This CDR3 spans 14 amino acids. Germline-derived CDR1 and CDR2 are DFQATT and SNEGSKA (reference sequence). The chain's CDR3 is CSARSPDRGYEQYF. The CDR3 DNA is TGCAGTGCTAGATCTCCGGACAGGGGGTACGAGCAGTACTTC.

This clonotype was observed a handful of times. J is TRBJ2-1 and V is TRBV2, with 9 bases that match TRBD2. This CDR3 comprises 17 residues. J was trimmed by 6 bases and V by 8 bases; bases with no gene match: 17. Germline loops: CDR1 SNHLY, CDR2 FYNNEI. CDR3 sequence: CASLVRSGLAGINEQFF. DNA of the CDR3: TGTGCCAGCCTGGTGAGATCTGGGCTAGCGGGAATCAATGAGCAGTTCTTC.

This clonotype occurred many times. For the CDR3, the DNA is TGCGCCAGCAGCTTGGGGTTTGGTGTAGCCAGCACCGGGGAGCTGTTTTTT. Residues: CASSLGFGVASTGELFF. The gene calls are TRBV5-1 and TRBJ2-2; the D is unclear. Germline values: CDR1 SGHRS, CDR2 YFSETQ. The CDR3 spans 17 residues. V lost 0 bases and J lost 4, with 16 bases in between.

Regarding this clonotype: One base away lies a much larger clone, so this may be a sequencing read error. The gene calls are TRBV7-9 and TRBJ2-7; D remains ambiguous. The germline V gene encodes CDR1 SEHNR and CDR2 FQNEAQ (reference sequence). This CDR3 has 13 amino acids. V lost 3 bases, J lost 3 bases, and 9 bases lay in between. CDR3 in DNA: TGTGCCAGCAGCTTTGTGGGCGACTACGAGCAGTACTTC. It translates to CASSFVGDYEQYF.

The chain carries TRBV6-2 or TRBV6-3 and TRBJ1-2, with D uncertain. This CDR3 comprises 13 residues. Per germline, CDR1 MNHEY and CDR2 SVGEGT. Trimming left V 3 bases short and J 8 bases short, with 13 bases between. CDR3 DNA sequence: TGTGCCAGCAGTTATATCGGGGTTCAAGGCTACACCTTC. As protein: CASSYIGVQGYTF.

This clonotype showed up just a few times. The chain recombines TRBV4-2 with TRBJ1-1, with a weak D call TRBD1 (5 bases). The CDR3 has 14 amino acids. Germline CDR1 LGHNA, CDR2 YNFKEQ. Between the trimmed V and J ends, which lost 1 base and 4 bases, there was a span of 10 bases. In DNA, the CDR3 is TGTGCCAGCAGCCAAGGTGGGGGTCGCACTGAAGCTTTCTTT. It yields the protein CASSQGGGRTEAFF.

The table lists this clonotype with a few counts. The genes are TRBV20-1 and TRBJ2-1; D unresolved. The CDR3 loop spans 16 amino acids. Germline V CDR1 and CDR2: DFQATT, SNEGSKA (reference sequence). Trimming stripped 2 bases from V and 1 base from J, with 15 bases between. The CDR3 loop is CSARPHGTRSYNEQFF. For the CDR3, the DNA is TGCAGTGCTAGACCCCACGGAACTCGTTCCTACAATGAGCAGTTCTTC.

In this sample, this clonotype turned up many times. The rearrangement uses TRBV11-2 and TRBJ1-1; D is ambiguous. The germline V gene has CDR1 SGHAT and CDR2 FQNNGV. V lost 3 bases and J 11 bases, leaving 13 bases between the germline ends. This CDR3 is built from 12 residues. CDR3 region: CASSFYGNGAFF. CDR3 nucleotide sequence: TGTGCCAGCAGCTTCTATGGGAACGGGGCTTTCTTT.

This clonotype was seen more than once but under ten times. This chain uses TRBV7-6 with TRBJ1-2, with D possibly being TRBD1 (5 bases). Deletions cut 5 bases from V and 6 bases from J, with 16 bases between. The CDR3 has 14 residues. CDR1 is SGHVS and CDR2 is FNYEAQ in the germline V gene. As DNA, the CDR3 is TGTGCCAGCAGCCTAGACCAGGGTGTAGATGGCTACACCTTC. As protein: CASSLDQGVDGYTF.

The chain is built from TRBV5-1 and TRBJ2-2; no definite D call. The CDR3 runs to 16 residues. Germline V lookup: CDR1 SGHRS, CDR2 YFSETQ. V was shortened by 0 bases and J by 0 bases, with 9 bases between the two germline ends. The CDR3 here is CASSLEGGANTGELFF. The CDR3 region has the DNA TGCGCCAGCAGCTTGGAGGGCGGCGCGAACACCGGGGAGCTGTTTTTT.

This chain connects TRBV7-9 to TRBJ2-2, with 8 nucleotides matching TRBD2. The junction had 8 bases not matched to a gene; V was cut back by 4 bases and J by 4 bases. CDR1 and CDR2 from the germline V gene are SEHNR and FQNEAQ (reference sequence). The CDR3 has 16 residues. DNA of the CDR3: TGTGCCAGCAGCTCTCCCGGGGGGGCTTTCACCGGGGAGCTGTTTTTT. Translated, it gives CASSSPGGAFTGELFF.